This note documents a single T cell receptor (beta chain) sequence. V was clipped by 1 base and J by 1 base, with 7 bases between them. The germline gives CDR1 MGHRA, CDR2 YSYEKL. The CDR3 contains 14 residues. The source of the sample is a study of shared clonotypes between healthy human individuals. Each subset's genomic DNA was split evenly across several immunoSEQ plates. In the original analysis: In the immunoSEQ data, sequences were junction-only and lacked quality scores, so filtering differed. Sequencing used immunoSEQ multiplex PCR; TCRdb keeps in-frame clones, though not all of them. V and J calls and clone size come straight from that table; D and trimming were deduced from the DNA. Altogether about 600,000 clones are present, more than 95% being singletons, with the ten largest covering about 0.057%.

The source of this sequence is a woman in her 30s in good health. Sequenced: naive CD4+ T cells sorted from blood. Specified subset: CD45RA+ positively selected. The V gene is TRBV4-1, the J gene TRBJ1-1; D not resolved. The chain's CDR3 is CASSQAQTNTEAFF. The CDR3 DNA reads TGCGCCAGCAGCCAAGCCCAGACGAACACTGAAGCTTTCTTT.